The sequence of this T cell receptor beta chain was determined in a study of response to subunit inactivated influenza vaccine. Study-level findings and limits: Few additional T cells are recruited per seasonal influenza vaccination, authors suggested.

In TCRdb, the RT-PCR reads were re-called with MiXCR into one record per CDR3 protein. The sample gives roughly 760,000 distinct CDR3 sequences, over 20% of which show up once; about a tenth is in the top ten. The ends lost 3 bases at V and 7 bases at J; junction bases unmatched: 8. The germline V gene has CDR1 SGHRS and CDR2 YFSETQ. The CDR3 is 15 residues long. On this clonotype: The antigen remains undetermined.

The chain recombines TRBV5-1 with TRBJ2-7, with 12 nucleotides matching TRBD1. The sample in question was PBMCs from blood, obtained approximately 5 days after vaccination. The origin of this receptor is a man aged 50 to 60 who received an inactivated influenza vaccine. The CDR3: CASSWIGTGGLEQYF. The CDR3 nucleotides are TGCGCCAGCAGCTGGATCGGGACAGGGGGCCTAGAGCAGTACTTC.